These 23 T cell receptor beta chains were all obtained from the same sample, sequenced in a study of cytomegalovirus exposure and HLA in healthy donors. The PCR made use of 60 Vbeta and 13 Jbeta primers. The protocol was immunoSEQ multiplex PCR, while the TCRdb copy is restricted to in-frame clones and leaves out a portion. The profile shows around 77,000 clones, 75% to 85% of them singletons. The specimen was PBMCs. These receptors originate from a man between 40 and 49 years old in good health and CMV-seronegative.

The rearrangement links TRBV18 to TRBJ2-7, with 9 nucleotides matching TRBD1. In germline, CDR1 is KGHSH, CDR2 LQKENI. The CDR3 totals 14 residues. V was pared by 3 bases and J by 7 bases, with 7 bases of the junction left unmatched. The CDR3 DNA sequence: TGTGCCAGCTCACCCCCGAGGGACAGGGATGAGCAGTACTTC. Protein sequence: CASSPPRDRDEQYF. Combining the CDR3 with reference TRBV18 and TRBJ2-7 gives the whole variable domain NAGVMQNPRHLVRRRGQEARLRCSPMKGHSHVYWYRQLPEEGLKFMVYLQKENIIDESGMPKERFSAEFPKEGPSILRIQQVVRGDSAAYFCASSPPRDRDEQYFGPGTRLTVT.

V is TRBV2 and J is TRBJ1-5; D uncertain. Looked up from germline, CDR1 is SNHLY and CDR2 is FYNNEI. The CDR3 runs 13 residues. V dropped 11 bases and J dropped 4 bases, with 15 bases sitting between them. The CDR3 sequence: CASTETNNQPQHF. In DNA, the CDR3 is TGTGCCTCTACAGAAACGAATAATCAGCCCCAGCATTTT. The full variable domain, completed using reference TRBV2 and TRBJ1-5, is EPEVTQTPSHQVTQMGQEVILRCVPISNHLYFYWYRQILGQKVEFLVSFYNNEISEKSEIFDDQFSVERPDGSNFTLKIRSTKLEDSAMYFCASTETNNQPQHFGDGTRLSIL.

This chain uses TRBV7-2 with TRBJ1-6; TRBD1 matches at 8 bases. Germline V gene sequence: CDR1 SGHTA, CDR2 FQGNSA. This CDR3 has 18 residues. The trim removed 5 bases at V and 0 bases at J, leaving 9 bases unmatched. CDR3 nucleotides: TGTGCCAGCAGCCCAGACAGGGGCCACAGCTCCTATAATTCACCCCTCCACTTT. Protein: CASSPDRGHSSYNSPLHF.

The genes are TRBV29-1 and TRBJ2-5; D uncertain. Trimming removed 4 bases from V and 5 bases from J, with 11 bases in between. This CDR3 comprises 12 residues. Germline lookup yields CDR1 SQVTM and CDR2 ANQGSEA. In DNA, the CDR3 is TGCAGCGTTGTAACGGGTGGTGAGACCCAGTACTTC. Translating gives CSVVTGGETQYF.

The V and J genes are TRBV27 and TRBJ2-5; 12 nucleotides agree with TRBD1. V dropped 5 bases and J dropped 5; count of bases not matched to a gene: 9. Looked up from germline, CDR1 is MNHEY and CDR2 is SMNVEV (reference sequence). This CDR3 is built from 16 residues. The CDR3 DNA follows: TGTGCCAGCAGTCTGCTGGGGACAGGGGGCCTGGAGACCCAGTACTTC. It is translated as CASSLLGTGGLETQYF.

This chain joins TRBV5-1 and TRBJ1-3; 8 nucleotides match TRBD1. Germline CDR1 and CDR2: SGHRS and YFSETQ. Germline trimming cut 2 bases from V and 4 bases from J; bases unmatched to any gene: 2. CDR3 length: 14 residues. The CDR3 nucleotides are TGCGCCAGCAGCTTAAGACAGGGGGGAAACACCATATATTTT. Its translation: CASSLRQGGNTIYF.

The chain employs TRBV6-6 and TRBJ2-3, with TRBD1 identical over 8 bases. The CDR3 runs 16 residues. V gave up 2 bases and J gave up 0 bases; unmatched junction bases: 4. Germline assignment: CDR1 MNHNY and CDR2 SVGAGI (reference sequence). The CDR3 sequence: CASSYRGTGSTDTQYF. CDR3 nucleotide sequence: TGTGCCAGCAGTTACCGAGGGACAGGTAGCACAGATACGCAGTATTTT.

This clone turned up a few times. This sequence joins TRBV5-6 and TRBJ1-1, with D tentatively TRBD1 (6 bases). Germline CDR1 and CDR2: SGHDT and YYEEEE. The CDR3 sequence is 13 residues long. Trimming took off 4 bases at V and 2 bases at J, with 9 bases between the two ends. The CDR3 is CASSLDSNTEAFF. DNA of the CDR3: TGTGCCAGCAGCCTGGACAGTAACACTGAAGCTTTCTTT.

The table lists this clone with a count of one. J is TRBJ1-2 and V is TRBV9; D unresolved. Between the trimmed V and J ends, which lost 0 bases and 4 bases, there was a span of 10 bases. The CDR3 sequence is 14 residues long. Germline assignment: CDR1 SGDLS and CDR2 YYNGEE. In DNA, the CDR3 is TGTGCCAGCAGCGTAGCTACAGTATCCTATGGCTACACCTTC. Encoded protein: CASSVATVSYGYTF.

This clone was seen only once. V is TRBV5-1 and J is TRBJ2-7, with D possibly TRBD1 on 6 matching bases. V was clipped by 4 bases and J by 3 bases, with 20 bases between them. Germline V gene lookup returns CDR1 SGHRS and CDR2 YFSETQ. The CDR3 loop spans 16 amino acids. CDR3 in DNA: TGCGCCAGCAGCAGAGATAGAGGGGGATCCTTCTACGAGCAGTACTTC. Translating gives CASSRDRGGSFYEQYF.

This chain uses TRBV19 with TRBJ1-5; unclear D gene. The CDR3 covers 11 residues. Trimming shortened V by 5 bases and J by 12 bases, and 11 bases separated the two germline ends. CDR1 and CDR2 from the germline V gene are LNHDA and SQIVND (reference sequence). CDR3 sequence: CASSLRGVQHF. The CDR3 DNA reads as TGTGCCAGTAGTCTCCGAGGAGTCCAGCATTTT. The whole variable domain, filled in from reference TRBV19 and TRBJ1-5, reads DGGITQSPKYLFRKEGQNVTLSCEQNLNHDAMYWYRQDPGQGLRLIYYSQIVNDFQKGDIAEGYSVSREKKESFPLTVTSAQKNPTAFYLCASSLRGVQHFGDGTRLSIL.

This clone has a handful of counts. This chain links TRBV4-1 with TRBJ2-7; possible D gene TRBD1, 5 bases. The CDR3 spans 16 residues. The V gene's germline CDR1 is MGHRA and CDR2 YSYEKL. The ends were cut back, 0 bases at V and 2 bases at J, with 14 bases in the middle. The CDR3 sequence: CASSQDGQGWTYEQYF. In nucleotides, the CDR3 is TGCGCCAGCAGCCAAGATGGGCAGGGTTGGACCTACGAGCAGTACTTC.

This chain uses TRBV29-1 with TRBJ2-3; TRBD2 matches at 9 bases. Germline loops: CDR1 SQVTM, CDR2 ANQGSEA. CDR3 length equals 14 residues. Trimming took 3 bases from V and 3 from J; bases not matched to a gene: 4. CDR3 sequence reads: CSVEAGGPTDTQYF. The CDR3 nucleotides read TGCAGCGTTGAGGCGGGGGGGCCAACAGATACGCAGTATTTT.

The chain joins TRBV27 to TRBJ1-2; TRBD1 aligns across 8 bases. The CDR3 runs to 14 residues. J gave up 8 bases and V 6 bases, and 11 bases lay outside the gene matches. Germline V CDR1 and CDR2: MNHEY, SMNVEV (reference sequence). CDR3 bases: TGTGCCAGCAGCCCGGGACAGGCAACTAGGGGCTACACCTTC. Residues: CASSPGQATRGYTF.

This chain joins TRBV6-4 and TRBJ2-6; a possible D gene is TRBD2 (5 bases). Trimming removed 5 bases at V and 4 bases at J, with 9 bases between. CDR1 MRHNA and CDR2 SNTAGT come from the germline V gene. This CDR3 is 14 amino acids long. The CDR3 bases are TGTGCCAGCAGTCAGGACTGGGGGGCCAACGTCCTGACTTTC. Its protein is CASSQDWGANVLTF.

The V gene is TRBV7-9, the J gene TRBJ2-3; D is ambiguous. CDR1 and CDR2 (germline): SEHNR, FQNEAQ (reference sequence). V was cut by 5 bases and J by 0 bases, with 9 bases left in between. CDR3 length equals 14 residues. This CDR3 reads CASSLGVSTDTQYF. The CDR3 DNA follows: TGTGCCAGCAGCCTAGGAGTTAGCACAGATACGCAGTATTTT.

This chain's CDR3 is CASSVAGQGFSGNTIYF. As DNA, the CDR3 is TGTGCCAGCAGCGTAGCTGGGCAGGGGTTCTCTGGAAACACCATATATTTT. V is TRBV9 and J is TRBJ1-3, with D tentatively TRBD1 (6 bases). The ends were cut back, 0 bases at V and 0 bases at J, with 13 bases in the middle. CDR3 size: 17 residues. The germline CDR1 and CDR2 sequences are SGDLS and YYNGEE.

The V gene is TRBV2, the J gene TRBJ1-2, with D possibly being TRBD1 (6 bases). V lost 9 bases and J lost 4, with 15 bases in between. The germline V gene encodes CDR1 SNHLY and CDR2 FYNNEI. CDR3 length: 13 residues. The CDR3 DNA sequence: TGTGCCAGATCGCCAGGGGTTAGCTATGGCTACACCTTC. This encodes CARSPGVSYGYTF.

The V gene is TRBV27, the J gene TRBJ1-5; D gene unclear. V was pared by 5 bases and J by 4 bases, with 9 bases between. This CDR3 region has 13 residues. Germline V gene data show CDR1 as MNHEY and CDR2 as SMNVEV (reference sequence). The DNA of the CDR3 is TGTGCCAGCAGTCCTGCCCGGAATCAGCCCCAGCATTTT. Translated: CASSPARNQPQHF.

The count of this clone is one. The chain combines TRBV7-2 with TRBJ2-5; D possibly corresponds to TRBD1 (5 bases). Germline V gene sequence: CDR1 SGHTA, CDR2 FQGNSA. Deletions cut 1 base from V and 4 bases from J, with 13 bases between. There are 15 residues in the CDR3. CDR3 protein: CASSLVAGNSETQYF. The CDR3 nucleotides are TGTGCCAGCAGCTTAGTGGCAGGGAACTCAGAGACCCAGTACTTC.

This chain joins TRBV30 and TRBJ1-6, with D possibly matching TRBD1 (6 bases). Germline V CDR1 and CDR2: GTSNPN, SVGIG (reference sequence). V shed 2 bases and J shed 7 bases, with 15 bases lying between them. This CDR3 comprises 15 residues. The CDR3 region has the DNA TGTGCCTGGAGTCCTCCCGGGACACTCAATTCACCCCTCCACTTT. Protein sequence: CAWSPPGTLNSPLHF.

There are a few counts of this clone. The V gene is TRBV4-1, the J gene TRBJ1-4; D is ambiguous. The CDR3 loop spans 12 amino acids. V was clipped by 3 bases and J by 8 bases, with 7 bases between them. Germline V gives CDR1 MGHRA, CDR2 YSYEKL. The CDR3 loop is CASSHEHEKLFF. CDR3 nucleotides: TGCGCCAGCAGCCACGAACACGAAAAACTGTTTTTT.

The V call is TRBV5-1, the J call TRBJ1-2, with TRBD1 matching over 9 bases. The CDR3 length is 16 residues. CDR1 and CDR2 (germline): SGHRS, YFSETQ. V shed 4 bases, J shed 6 bases, and the junction held 13 bases outside the gene matches. The CDR3 sequence: CASSLRSPGQGDGYTF. For the CDR3, the DNA is TGCGCCAGCAGCCTACGTTCCCCGGGACAGGGAGATGGCTACACCTTC.